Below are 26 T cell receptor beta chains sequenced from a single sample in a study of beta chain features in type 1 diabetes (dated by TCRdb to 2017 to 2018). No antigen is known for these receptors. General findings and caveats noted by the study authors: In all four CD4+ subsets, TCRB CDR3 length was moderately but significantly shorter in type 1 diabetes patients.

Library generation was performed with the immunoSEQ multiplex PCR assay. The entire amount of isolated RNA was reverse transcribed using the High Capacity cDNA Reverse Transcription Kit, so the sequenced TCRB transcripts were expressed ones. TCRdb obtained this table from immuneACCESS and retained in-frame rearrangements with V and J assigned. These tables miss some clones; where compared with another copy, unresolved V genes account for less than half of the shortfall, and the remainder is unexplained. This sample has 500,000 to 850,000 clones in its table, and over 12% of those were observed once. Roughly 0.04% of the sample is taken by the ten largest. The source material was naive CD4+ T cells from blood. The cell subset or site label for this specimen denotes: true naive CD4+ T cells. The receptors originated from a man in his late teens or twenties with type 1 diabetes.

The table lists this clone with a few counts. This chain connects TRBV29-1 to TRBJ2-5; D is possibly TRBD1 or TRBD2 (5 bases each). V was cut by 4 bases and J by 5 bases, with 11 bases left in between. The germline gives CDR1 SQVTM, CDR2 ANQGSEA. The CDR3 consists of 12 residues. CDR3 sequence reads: CSVGYGAETQYF. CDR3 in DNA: TGCAGCGTTGGGTACGGGGCGGAGACCCAGTACTTC.

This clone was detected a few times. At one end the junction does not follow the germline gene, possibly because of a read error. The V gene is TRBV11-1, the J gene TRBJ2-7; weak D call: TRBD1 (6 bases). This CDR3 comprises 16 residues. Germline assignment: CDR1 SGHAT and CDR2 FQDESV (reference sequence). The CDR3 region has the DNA TGTGCCAGCATTTACGACACTGCTAGACCCGGGACACCAGTCGCGTTC. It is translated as CASIYDTARPGTPVAF.

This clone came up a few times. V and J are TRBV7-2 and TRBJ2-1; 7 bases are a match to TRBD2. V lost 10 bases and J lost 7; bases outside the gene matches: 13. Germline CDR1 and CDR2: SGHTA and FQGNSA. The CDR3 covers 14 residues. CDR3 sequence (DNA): TGTGCCATCTCCCCGGGGGGACTAACGAATGAGCAGTTCTTC. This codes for CAISPGGLTNEQFF. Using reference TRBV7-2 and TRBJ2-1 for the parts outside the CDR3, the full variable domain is GAGVSQSPSNKVTEKGKDVELRCDPISGHTALYWYRQSLGQGLEFLIYFQGNSAPDKSGLPSDRFSAERTGGSVSTLTIQRTQQEDSAVYLCAISPGGLTNEQFFGPGTRLTVL.

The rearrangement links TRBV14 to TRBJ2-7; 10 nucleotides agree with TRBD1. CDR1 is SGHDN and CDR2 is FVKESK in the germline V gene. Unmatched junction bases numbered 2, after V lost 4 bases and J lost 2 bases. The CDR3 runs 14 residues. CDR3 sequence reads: CASSRGTGAYEQYF. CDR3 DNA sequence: TGTGCCAGCAGCCGAGGGACAGGGGCCTACGAGCAGTACTTC.

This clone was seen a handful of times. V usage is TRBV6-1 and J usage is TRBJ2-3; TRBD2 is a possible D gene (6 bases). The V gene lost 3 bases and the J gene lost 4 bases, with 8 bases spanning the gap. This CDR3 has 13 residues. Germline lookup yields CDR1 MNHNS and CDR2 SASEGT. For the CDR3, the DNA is TGTGCCAGCAGTGATTCGGGGGCAGATACGCAGTATTTT. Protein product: CASSDSGADTQYF.

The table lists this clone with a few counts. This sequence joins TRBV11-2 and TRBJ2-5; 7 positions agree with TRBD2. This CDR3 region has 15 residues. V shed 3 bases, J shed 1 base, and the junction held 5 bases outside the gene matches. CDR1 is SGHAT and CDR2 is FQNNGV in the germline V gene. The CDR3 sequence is CASSLSGIIQETQYF. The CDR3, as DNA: TGTGCCAGCAGCTTGAGCGGGATCATCCAAGAGACCCAGTACTTC.

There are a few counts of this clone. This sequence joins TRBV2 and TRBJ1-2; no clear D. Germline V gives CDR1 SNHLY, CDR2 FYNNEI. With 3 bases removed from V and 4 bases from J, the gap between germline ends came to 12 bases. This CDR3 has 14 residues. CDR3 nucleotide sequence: TGTGCCAGCAGTGACGATGTGGTGGTCTATGGCTACACCTTC. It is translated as CASSDDVVVYGYTF.

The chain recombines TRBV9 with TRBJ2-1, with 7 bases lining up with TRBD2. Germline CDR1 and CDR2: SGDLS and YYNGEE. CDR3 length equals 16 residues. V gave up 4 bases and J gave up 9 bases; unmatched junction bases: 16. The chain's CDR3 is CASSTPPGGSEGEQFF. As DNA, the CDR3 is TGTGCCAGCAGCACTCCCCCGGGCGGGAGTGAGGGTGAGCAGTTCTTC. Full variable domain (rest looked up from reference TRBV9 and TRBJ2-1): DSGVTQTPKHLITATGQRVTLRCSPRSGDLSVYWYQQSLDQGLQFLIQYYNGEERAKGNILERFSAQQFPDLHSELNLSSLELGDSALYFCASSTPPGGSEGEQFFGPGTRLTVL.

The CDR3 sequence is CASSAQLAGSYNEQFF. Written as DNA, the CDR3 is TGTGCCAGCAGTGCACAACTAGCGGGATCCTACAATGAGCAGTTCTTC. The rearrangement links TRBV6-1 to TRBJ2-1, with TRBD2 matching over 10 bases. The CDR3 contains 16 residues. V was pared by 4 bases and J by 1 base, with 4 bases of the junction left unmatched. Germline V gives CDR1 MNHNS, CDR2 SASEGT.

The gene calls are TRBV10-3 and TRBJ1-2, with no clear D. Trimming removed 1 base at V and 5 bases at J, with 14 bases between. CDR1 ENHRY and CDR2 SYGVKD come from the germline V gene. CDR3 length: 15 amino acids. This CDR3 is CAISELRLSPYGYTF. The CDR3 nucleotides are TGTGCCATCAGTGAGTTACGACTTTCCCCGTATGGCTACACCTTC.

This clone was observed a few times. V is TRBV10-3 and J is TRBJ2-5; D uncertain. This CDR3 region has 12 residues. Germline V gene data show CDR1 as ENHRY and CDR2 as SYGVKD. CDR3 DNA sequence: TGTCCCAATGACTCATTCCAAGAGACCCAGTACTTC. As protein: CPNDSFQETQYF.

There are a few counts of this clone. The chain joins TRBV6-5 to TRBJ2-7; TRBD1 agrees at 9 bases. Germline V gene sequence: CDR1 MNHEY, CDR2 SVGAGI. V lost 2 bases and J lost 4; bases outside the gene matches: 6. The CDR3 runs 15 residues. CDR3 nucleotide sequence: TGTGCCAGCAGTTACCCGGGACAGGGATTATACGAGCAGTACTTC. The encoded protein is CASSYPGQGLYEQYF.

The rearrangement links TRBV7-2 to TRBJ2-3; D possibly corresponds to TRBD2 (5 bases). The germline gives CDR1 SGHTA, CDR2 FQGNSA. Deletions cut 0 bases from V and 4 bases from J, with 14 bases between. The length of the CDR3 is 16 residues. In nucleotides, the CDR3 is TGTGCCAGCAGCTTAGCGGGCCTAGCTTCGGCAGATACGCAGTATTTT. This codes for CASSLAGLASADTQYF.

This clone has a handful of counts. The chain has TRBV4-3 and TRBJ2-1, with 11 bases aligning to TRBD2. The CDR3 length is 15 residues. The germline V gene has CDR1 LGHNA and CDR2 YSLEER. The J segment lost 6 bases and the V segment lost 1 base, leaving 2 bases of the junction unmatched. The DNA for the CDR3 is TGCGCCAGCAGCCAAGGGACTAGCGGGTCCAATGAGCAGTTCTTC. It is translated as CASSQGTSGSNEQFF.

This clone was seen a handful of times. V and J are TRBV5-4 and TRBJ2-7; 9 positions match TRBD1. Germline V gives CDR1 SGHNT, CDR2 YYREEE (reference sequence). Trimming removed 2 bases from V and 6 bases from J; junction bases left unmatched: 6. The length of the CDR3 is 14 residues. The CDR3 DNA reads TGTGCCAGCAGCTTAATCACAGGGGGCATCGAGCAGTACTTC. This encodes CASSLITGGIEQYF.

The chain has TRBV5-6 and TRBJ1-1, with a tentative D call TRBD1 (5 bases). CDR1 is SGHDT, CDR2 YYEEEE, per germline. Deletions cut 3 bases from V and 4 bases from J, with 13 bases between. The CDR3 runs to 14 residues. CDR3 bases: TGTGCCAGCAGCTCCCTGGGACGGGTCACTGAAGCTTTCTTT. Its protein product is CASSSLGRVTEAFF.

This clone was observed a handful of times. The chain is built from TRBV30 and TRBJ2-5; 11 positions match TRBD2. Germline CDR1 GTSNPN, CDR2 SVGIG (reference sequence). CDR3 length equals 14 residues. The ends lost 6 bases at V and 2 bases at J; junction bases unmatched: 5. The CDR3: CACSLAGVQETQYF. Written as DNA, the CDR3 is TGTGCCTGTTCACTAGCGGGGGTGCAAGAGACCCAGTACTTC.

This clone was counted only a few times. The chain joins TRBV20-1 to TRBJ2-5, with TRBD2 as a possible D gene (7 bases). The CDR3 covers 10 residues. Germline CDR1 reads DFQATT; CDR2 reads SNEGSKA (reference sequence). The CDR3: CVSGEGEQYF. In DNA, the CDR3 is TGCGTATCGGGGGAGGGGGAGCAGTACTTC.

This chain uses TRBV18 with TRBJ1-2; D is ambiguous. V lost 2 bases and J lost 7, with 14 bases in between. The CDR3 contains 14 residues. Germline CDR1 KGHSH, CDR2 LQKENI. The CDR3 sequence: CASSPSQQPTGYTF. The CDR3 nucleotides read TGTGCCAGCTCACCAAGTCAACAACCGACTGGCTACACCTTC.

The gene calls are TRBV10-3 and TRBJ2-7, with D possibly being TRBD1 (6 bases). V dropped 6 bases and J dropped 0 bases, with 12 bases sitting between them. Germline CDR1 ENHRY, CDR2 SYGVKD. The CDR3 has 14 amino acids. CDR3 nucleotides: TGTGCCATCAGCCACTCGACAGGCTCCTACGAGCAGTACTTC. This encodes CAISHSTGSYEQYF.

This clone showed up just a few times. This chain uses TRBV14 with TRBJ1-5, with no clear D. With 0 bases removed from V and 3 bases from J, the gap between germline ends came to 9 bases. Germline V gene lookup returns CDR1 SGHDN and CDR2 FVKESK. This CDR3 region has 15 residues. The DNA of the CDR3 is TGTGCCAGCAGCCAAGAGAACAGTGACAATCAGCCCCAGCATTTT. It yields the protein CASSQENSDNQPQHF.

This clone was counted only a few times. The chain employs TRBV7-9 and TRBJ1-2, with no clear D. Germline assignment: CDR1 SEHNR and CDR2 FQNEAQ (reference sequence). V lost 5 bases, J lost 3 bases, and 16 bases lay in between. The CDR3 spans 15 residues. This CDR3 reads CASSDRDFPDYGYTF. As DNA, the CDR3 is TGTGCCAGCAGCGACCGGGATTTCCCAGACTATGGCTACACCTTC.

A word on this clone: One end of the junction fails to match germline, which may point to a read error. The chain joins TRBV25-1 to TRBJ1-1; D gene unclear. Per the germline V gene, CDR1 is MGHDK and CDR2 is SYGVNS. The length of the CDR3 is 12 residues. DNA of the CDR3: TGTGCCAGCAGTGTTAAGAACTCTGAAGCTTTCTTT. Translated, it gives CASSVKNSEAFF.

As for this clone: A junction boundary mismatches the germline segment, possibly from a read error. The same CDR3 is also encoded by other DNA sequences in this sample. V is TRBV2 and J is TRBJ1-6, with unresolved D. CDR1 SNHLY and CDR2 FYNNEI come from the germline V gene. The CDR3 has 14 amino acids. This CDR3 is CASSAAAYNSPLHF. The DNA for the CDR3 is TGTGCCAGCAGTGCGGCAGCCTATAATTCACCCCTCCACTTC.

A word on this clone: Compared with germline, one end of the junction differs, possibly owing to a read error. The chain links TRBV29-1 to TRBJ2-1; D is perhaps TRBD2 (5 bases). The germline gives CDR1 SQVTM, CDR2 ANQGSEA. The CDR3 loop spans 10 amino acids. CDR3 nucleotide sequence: TGCAGCGTTGAAGTGTTGGTAGCGCTCTTC. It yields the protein CSVEVLVALF.

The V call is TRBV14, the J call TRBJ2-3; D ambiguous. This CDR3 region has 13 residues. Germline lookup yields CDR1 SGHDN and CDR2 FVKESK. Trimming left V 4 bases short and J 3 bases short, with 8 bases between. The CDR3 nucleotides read TGTGCCAGCAGCCGGGCCACGACAGATACGCAGTATTTT. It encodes CASSRATTDTQYF.